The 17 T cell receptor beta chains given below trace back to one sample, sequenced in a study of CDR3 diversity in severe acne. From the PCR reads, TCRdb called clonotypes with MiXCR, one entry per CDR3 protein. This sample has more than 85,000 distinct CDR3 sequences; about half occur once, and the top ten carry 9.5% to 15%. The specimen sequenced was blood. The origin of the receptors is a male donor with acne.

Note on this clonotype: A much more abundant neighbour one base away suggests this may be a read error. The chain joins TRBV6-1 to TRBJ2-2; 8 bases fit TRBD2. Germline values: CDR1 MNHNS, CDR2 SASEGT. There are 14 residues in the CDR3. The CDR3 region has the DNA TGTGCCACCCAGCGGGAGAGGAACGCCGGGGAGCTGTTTTTT. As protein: CATQRERNAGELFF.

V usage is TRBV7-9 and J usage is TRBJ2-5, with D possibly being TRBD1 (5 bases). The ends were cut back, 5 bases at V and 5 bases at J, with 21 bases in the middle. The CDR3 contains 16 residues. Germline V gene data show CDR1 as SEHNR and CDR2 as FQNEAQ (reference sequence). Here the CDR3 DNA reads TGTGCCAGCAGCACCAGGGCAGGGATGTTCGGGGAGACCCAGTACTTC. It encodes CASSTRAGMFGETQYF.

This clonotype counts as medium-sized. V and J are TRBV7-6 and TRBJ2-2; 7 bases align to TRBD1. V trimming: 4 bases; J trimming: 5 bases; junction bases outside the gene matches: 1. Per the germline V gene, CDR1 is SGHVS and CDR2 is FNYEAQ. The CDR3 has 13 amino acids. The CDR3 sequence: CASSWGQTGELFF. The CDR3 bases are TGTGCCAGCAGCTGGGGACAGACCGGGGAGCTGTTTTTT. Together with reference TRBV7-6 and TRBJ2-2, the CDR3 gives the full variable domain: GAGVSQSPRYKVTKRGQDVALRCDPISGHVSLYWYRQALGQGPEFLTYFNYEAQQDKSGLPNDRFSAERPEGSISTLTIQRTEQRDSAMYRCASSWGQTGELFFGEGSRLTVL.

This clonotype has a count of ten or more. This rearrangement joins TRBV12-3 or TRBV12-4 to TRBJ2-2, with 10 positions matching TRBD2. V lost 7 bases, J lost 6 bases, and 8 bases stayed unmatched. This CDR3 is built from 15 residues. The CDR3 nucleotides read TGTGCCAGCACCCTACTAGCGGGACAGGCCGGGGAGCTGTTTTTT. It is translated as CASTLLAGQAGELFF.

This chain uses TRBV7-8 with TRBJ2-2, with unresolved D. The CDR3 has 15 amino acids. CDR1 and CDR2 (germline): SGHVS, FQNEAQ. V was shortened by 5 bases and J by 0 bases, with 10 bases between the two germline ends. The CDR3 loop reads CASSPRSPNTGELFF. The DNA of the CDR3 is TGTGCCAGCAGCCCCCGCAGCCCGAACACCGGGGAGCTGTTTTTT.

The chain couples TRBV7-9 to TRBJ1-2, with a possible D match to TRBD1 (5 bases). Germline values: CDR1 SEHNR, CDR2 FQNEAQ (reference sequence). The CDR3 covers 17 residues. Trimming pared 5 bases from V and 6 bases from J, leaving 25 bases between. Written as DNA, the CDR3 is TGTGCCAGCAGCGGGACCCCCCGGGCGAAGAGAGAGAATGGCTACACCTTC. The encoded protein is CASSGTPRAKRENGYTF.

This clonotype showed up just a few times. As DNA, the CDR3 is TGTGCCAGTAGTACTTACGGACAGGGTAGCAATCAGCCCCAGCATTTT. This codes for CASSTYGQGSNQPQHF. The genes are TRBV19 and TRBJ1-5; 8 nucleotides line up with TRBD1. V was pared by 4 bases and J by 0 bases, with 5 bases of the junction left unmatched. The germline CDR1 and CDR2 sequences are LNHDA and SQIVND (reference sequence). This CDR3 comprises 16 residues.

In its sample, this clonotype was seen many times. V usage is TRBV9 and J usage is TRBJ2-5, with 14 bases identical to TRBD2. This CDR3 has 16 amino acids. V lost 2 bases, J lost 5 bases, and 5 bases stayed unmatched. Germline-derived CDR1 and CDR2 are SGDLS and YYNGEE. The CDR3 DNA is TGTGCCAGCAGCGTGTCGGGACTAGCGGGGGAGGAGACCCAGTACTTC. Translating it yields CASSVSGLAGEETQYF.

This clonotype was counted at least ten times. CDR3 sequence: CASSHLWTEGYEQYF. As DNA, the CDR3 is TGCGCCAGCAGCCACCTCTGGACCGAGGGCTACGAGCAGTACTTC. The chain combines TRBV4-1 with TRBJ2-7, with D perhaps matching TRBD2 (5 bases). The CDR3 length is 15 residues. CDR1 and CDR2 from the germline V gene are MGHRA and YSYEKL. V was cut by 3 bases and J by 3 bases, with 15 bases left in between.

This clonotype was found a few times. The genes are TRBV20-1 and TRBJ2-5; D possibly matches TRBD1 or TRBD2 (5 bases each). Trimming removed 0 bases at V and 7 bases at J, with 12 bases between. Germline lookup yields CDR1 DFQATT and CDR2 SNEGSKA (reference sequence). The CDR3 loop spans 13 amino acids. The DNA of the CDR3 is TGCAGTGCTAGAGATCGGGGCTTGGGGACCCAGTACTTC. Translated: CSARDRGLGTQYF.

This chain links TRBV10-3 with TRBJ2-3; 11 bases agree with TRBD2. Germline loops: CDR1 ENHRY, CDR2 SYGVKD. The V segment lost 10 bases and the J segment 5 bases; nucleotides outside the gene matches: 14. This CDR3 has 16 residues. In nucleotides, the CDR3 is TGTGCCACCTCCGTAGCGGGAGGGCGGGCTGGAGATACGCAGTATTTT. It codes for CATSVAGGRAGDTQYF.

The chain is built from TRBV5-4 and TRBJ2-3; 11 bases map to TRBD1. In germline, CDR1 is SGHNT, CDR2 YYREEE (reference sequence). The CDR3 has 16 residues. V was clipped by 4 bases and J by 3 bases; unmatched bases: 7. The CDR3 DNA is TGTGCCAGCAGCCAAGGACAGGGGGCGAGGACAGATACGCAGTATTTT. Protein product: CASSQGQGARTDTQYF.

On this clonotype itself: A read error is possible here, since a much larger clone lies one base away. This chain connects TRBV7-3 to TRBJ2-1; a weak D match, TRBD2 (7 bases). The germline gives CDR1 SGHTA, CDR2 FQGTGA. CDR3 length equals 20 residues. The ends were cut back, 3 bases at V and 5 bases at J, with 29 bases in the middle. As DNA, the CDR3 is TGTGCCAGCAGCTTCCGGACAGTGATCCGACTAGCCCCCGGGAACAATGAGCAGTTCTTC. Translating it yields CASSFRTVIRLAPGNNEQFF.

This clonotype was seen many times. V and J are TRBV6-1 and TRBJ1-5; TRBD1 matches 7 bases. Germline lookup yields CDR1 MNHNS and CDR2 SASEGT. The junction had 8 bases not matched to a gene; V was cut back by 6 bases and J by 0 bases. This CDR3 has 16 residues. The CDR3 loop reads CASRRGGSRSNQPQHF. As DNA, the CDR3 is TGTGCCAGCAGAAGAGGGGGCTCCCGTAGCAATCAGCCCCAGCATTTT.

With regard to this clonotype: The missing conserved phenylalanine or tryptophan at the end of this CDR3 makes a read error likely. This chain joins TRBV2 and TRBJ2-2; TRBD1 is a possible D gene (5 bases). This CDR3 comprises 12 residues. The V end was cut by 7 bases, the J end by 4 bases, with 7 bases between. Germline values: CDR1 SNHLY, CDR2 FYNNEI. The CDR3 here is CASKGATGELFL. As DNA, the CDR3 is TGTGCCAGCAAAGGGGCCACCGGGGAGCTGTTTCTT.

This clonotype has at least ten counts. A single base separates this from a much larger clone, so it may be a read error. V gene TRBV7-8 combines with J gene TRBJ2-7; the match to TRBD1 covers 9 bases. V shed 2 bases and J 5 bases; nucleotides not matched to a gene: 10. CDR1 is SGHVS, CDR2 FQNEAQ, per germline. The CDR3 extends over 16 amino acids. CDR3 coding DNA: TGTGCCAGCAGCTTATTATACTCGGGACAGGGCCACGAGCAGTACTTC. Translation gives CASSLLYSGQGHEQYF.

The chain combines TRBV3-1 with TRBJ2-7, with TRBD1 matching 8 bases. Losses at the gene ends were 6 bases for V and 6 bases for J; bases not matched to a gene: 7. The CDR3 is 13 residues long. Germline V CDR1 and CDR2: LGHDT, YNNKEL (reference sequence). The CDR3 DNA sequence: TGTGCCAGCAGTTTGGACAGGGACCGCGAGCAGTACTTC. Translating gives CASSLDRDREQYF.